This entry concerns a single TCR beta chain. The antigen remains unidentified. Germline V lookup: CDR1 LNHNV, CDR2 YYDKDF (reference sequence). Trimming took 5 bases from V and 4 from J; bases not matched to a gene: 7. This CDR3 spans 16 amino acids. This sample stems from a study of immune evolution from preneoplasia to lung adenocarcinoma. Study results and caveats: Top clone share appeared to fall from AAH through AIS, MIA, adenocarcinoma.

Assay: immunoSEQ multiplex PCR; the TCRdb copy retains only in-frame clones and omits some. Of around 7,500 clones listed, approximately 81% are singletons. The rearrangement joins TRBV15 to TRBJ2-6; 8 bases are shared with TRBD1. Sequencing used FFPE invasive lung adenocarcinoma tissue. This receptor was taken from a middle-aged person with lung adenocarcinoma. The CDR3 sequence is CATSLNTGGGANVLTF. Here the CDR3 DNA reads TGTGCCACCAGCCTAAACACAGGGGGAGGGGCCAACGTCCTGACTTTC.